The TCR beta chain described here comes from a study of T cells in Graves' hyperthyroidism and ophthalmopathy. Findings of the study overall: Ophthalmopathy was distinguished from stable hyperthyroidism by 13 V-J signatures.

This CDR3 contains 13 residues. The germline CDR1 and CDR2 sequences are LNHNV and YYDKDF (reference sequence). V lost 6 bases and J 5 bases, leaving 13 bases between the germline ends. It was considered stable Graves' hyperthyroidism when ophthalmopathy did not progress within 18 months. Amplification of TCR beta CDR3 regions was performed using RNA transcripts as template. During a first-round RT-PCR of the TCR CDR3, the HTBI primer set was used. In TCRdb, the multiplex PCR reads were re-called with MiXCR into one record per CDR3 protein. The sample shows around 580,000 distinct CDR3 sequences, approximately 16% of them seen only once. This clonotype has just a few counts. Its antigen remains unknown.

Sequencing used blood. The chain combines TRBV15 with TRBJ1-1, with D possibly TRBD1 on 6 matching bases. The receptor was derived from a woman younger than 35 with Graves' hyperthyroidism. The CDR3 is CATSRLGQTEAFF. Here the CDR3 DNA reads TGTGCCACCAGTCGATTGGGACAAACTGAAGCTTTCTTT.